This T cell receptor (beta chain) was sequenced in a study of blood T cell repertoires in COVID-19. V lost 8 bases, J lost 0 bases, and 10 bases lay in between. Germline values: CDR1 GTSNPN, CDR2 SVGIG (reference sequence). The CDR3 is made up of 12 amino acids. The data were produced by immunoSEQ multiplex PCR, yet TCRdb's version contains in-frame clones alone and is incomplete. The table has about 40,000 clones, about 86% seen once. This TCR was sampled from a man aged 40-49 years with active COVID-19. This rearrangement joins TRBV30 to TRBJ1-2, with D unclear. Sequenced sample: peripheral blood. The CDR3 coding sequence is TGTGCCCGCACAGCTACTAACTATGGCTACACCTTC. Amino acid sequence: CARTATNYGYTF. The complete variable domain, with remaining parts taken from reference TRBV30 and TRBJ1-2, reads SQTIHQWPATLVQPVGSPLSLECTVEGTSNPNLYWYRQAAGRGLQLLFYSVGIGQISSEVPQNLSASRPQDRQFILSSKKLLLSDSGFYLCARTATNYGYTFGSGTRLTVV.